This T cell receptor (beta chain) was recovered during a study of memory CD4+ T cells and cytomegalovirus serostatus. Notes on this clone: The target antigen is unknown.

Single viable CD3+CD4+CD8-CD45RO+ cells were sorted as the memory CD4+ T cells. Total CD4+ T cells were enriched by CD4 positive selection. Germline V gene sequence: CDR1 SNHLY, CDR2 FYNNEI. This CDR3 spans 13 amino acids. V lost 5 bases, J lost 1 base, and 9 bases lay in between. The table came from immunoSEQ multiplex PCR; TCRdb's copy has only in-frame clones and leaves some out. The table records roughly 48,000 clones, about 80% of them present only once. The study's findings and limits: A US-trained random forest predicted CMV serostatus with median AUC roughly 0.91.

The source material was memory CD4+ T cells from blood. This TCR derives from an adult in good health and CMV-seropositive. The chain couples TRBV2 to TRBJ2-7, with D uncertain. The CDR3 DNA is TGTGCCAGCAGTTTTGGTGGGTCCTACGAGCAGTACTTC. Translation: CASSFGGSYEQYF.